What follows is one T cell receptor (beta chain) and its context. What was amplified from RNA transcripts were TCR beta CDR3 regions. TCR CDR3 regions were first amplified by RT-PCR with HTBI primers. One entry per CDR3 protein, called by TCRdb with MiXCR from the multiplex PCR reads. The sample includes a few hundred thousand distinct CDR3 sequences, about a sixth of them seen just once. This sample stems from a study of T cells in Graves' hyperthyroidism and ophthalmopathy. Material: blood. The clonotype originates from a woman in her forties with Graves' ophthalmopathy.

The CDR3 protein is CASSSHRGPFTGELFF. CDR3 DNA sequence: TGTGCCAGCAGCTCTCACAGGGGGCCGTTCACCGGGGAGCTGTTTTTT. This chain uses TRBV27 with TRBJ2-2; 9 bases align to TRBD1. The CDR3 sequence is 16 residues long. Germline CDR1 reads MNHEY; CDR2 reads SMNVEV (reference sequence). The ends lost 6 bases at V and 4 bases at J; junction bases unmatched: 9.